This is a list of T cell receptor beta chains from one sample in a study of shared clonotypes between healthy human individuals. Produced via immunoSEQ multiplex PCR; TCRdb's table is partial and in-frame only. The sample consists of 2 million to 2.5 million clones, about 93% of them appearing once. The sample consisted of naive CD8+ T cells from PBMCs. These receptors originate from a man between 18 and 29 years old in good health. Some clones in this sample may be carry-over from other donors' samples. Both conserved end residues are part of each CDR3. A D gene is named only where the DNA matches it firmly. A clone size is listed for some rows: how often the clone was seen (once, few, many), or a class if it is expanded.

>TRBV10-3|TRBJ2-1|NA|NA
CAISELKRDEQFF
TGTGCCATCAGTGAGCTAAAAAGAGATGAGCAGTTCTTC
>TRBV6-5|TRBJ1-1|NA|TRBD1
CASTIAQGAGTEAFF
TGTGCCAGCACTATAGCTCAGGGGGCTGGCACTGAAGCTTTCTTT
>TRBV27|TRBJ2-2|NA|NA
CASSQLSTTGELFF
TGTGCCAGCAGCCAATTGAGTACGACCGGGGAGCTGTTTTTT
>TRBV4-3|TRBJ2-1|NA|NA
CASSQDLPGSSYNEQFF
TGCGCCAGCAGCCAAGATCTCCCAGGGAGCTCCTACAATGAGCAGTTCTTC
>TRBV6-1|TRBJ2-6|NA|NA
CATPMRVSGANVLTF
TGTGCCACCCCGATGAGGGTCTCTGGGGCCAACGTCCTGACTTTC
>TRBV11-1|TRBJ2-7|NA|TRBD2
CASSLARLAGEQYF
TGTGCCAGCAGCTTAGCGAGACTAGCTGGCGAGCAGTACTTC
>TRBV7-9|TRBJ2-7|NA|NA
CASSWGGGSYEQYF
TGTGCCAGCAGCTGGGGGGGCGGATCCTACGAGCAGTACTTC
>TRBV6-6|TRBJ1-1|NA|NA
CASSYAEFTEAFF
TGTGCCAGCAGTTACGCAGAATTCACTGAAGCTTTCTTT
>TRBV7-6|TRBJ2-3|NA|NA
CASSLEPPPPLTGDTQYF
TGTGCCAGCAGCTTAGAACCACCTCCCCCTCTCACCGGAGATACGCAGTATTTT
>TRBV11-2|TRBJ2-7|NA|TRBD2
CASSFGRVYEQYF
TGTGCCAGCAGCTTTGGGAGGGTCTACGAGCAGTACTTC
>TRBV7-9|TRBJ1-4|NA|NA
CASSSLVGGANEKLFF
TGTGCCAGCAGCTCCCTTGTGGGCGGAGCAAATGAAAAACTGTTTTTT
>TRBV9|TRBJ2-1|NA|NA
CASSVDGSDEQFF
TGTGCCAGCAGCGTAGACGGGTCGGATGAGCAGTTCTTC
>TRBV9|TRBJ2-7|NA|NA
CASSPAASGSYEQYF
TGTGCCAGCAGCCCAGCAGCGAGCGGCTCCTACGAGCAGTACTTC
>TRBV5-1|TRBJ1-1|NA|TRBD1
CASSPDRGHTEAFF
TGCGCCAGCAGCCCGGACAGGGGTCACACTGAAGCTTTCTTT
>TRBV7-8|TRBJ2-1|NA|NA
CASSPPGSYNEQFF
TGTGCCAGCAGCCCCCCCGGCTCCTACAATGAGCAGTTCTTC
>TRBV9|TRBJ2-7|once|TRBD2
CASSVDWTSMFNEQYF
TGTGCCAGCAGCGTAGATTGGACTAGCATGTTTAACGAGCAGTACTTC
>TRBV9|TRBJ2-3|NA|TRBD2
CASSPGLAYTDTQYF
TGTGCCAGCAGCCCGGGACTAGCTTACACAGATACGCAGTATTTT
>TRBV4-1|TRBJ2-1|NA|NA
CASSPVRTLGNEQFF
TGCGCCAGCAGCCCCGTACGGACCCTTGGTAATGAGCAGTTCTTC
>TRBV6-1|TRBJ2-7|NA|NA
CASSEGSKPHYEQYF
TGTGCCAGCAGTGAGGGTAGCAAGCCACACTACGAGCAGTACTTC
>TRBV6-5|TRBJ2-7|NA|TRBD2
CASSQRGRFYEQYF
TGTGCCAGCAGTCAGCGCGGGAGGTTTTACGAGCAGTACTTC
>TRBV7-8|TRBJ1-1|NA|TRBD1
CASSLEGARDTEAFF
TGTGCCAGCAGCTTGGAGGGGGCGCGGGACACTGAAGCTTTCTTT
>TRBV28|TRBJ1-2|NA|NA
CASRLGVRSSNYGYTF
TGTGCCAGCCGTCTGGGGGTAAGGTCTTCTAACTATGGCTACACCTTC
>TRBV2|TRBJ1-2|NA|NA
CASRSHENRRYGYTF
TGTGCCAGCAGGTCACATGAAAACAGAAGGTATGGCTACACCTTC
>TRBV7-9|TRBJ2-1|NA|NA
CASSLAIGISYNEQFF
TGTGCCAGCAGCTTAGCGATCGGGATCTCCTACAATGAGCAGTTCTTC
>TRBV15|TRBJ2-3|NA|NA
CATSRYGQGASTDTQYF
TGTGCCACCAGCAGATATGGTCAAGGGGCTAGCACAGATACGCAGTATTTT
>TRBV2|TRBJ2-7|NA|TRBD1
CATQGTGAAEQYF
TGTGCCACTCAGGGGACAGGGGCCGCCGAGCAGTACTTC
>TRBV5-6|TRBJ2-7|NA|NA
CASSLNYQDGSSYEQYF
TGTGCCAGCAGCTTAAATTATCAGGACGGGAGCTCCTACGAGCAGTACTTC
>TRBV9|TRBJ1-1|NA|NA
CASSSRDINTEAFF
TGTGCCAGCTCCTCCCGGGACATCAACACTGAAGCTTTCTTT
>TRBV7-9|TRBJ2-1|NA|NA
CASSLGDYNEQFF
TGTGCCAGCAGCTTAGGGGATTACAATGAGCAGTTCTTC
>TRBV11-2|TRBJ1-2|NA|NA
CASSFPTGTGYTF
TGTGCCAGCAGCTTCCCGACGGGGACCGGCTACACCTTC
>TRBV11-2|TRBJ2-7|NA|NA
CASSLESGPYEQYF
TGTGCCAGCAGCTTAGAAAGCGGTCCATACGAGCAGTACTTC
>TRBV11-2|TRBJ2-7|NA|NA
CASSPVRGSYEQYF
TGTGCCAGCAGCCCGGTCCGGGGATCCTACGAGCAGTACTTC
>TRBV30|TRBJ1-1|NA|NA
CAWSVGVEAFF
TGTGCCTGGAGTGTTGGGGTGGAAGCTTTCTTT
>TRBV28|TRBJ1-2|NA|NA
CASSPIIFPSEANYGYTF
TGTGCCAGCAGTCCCATCATCTTTCCCTCCGAAGCTAACTATGGCTACACCTTC
>TRBV9|TRBJ2-1|NA|NA
CASSVGQGPNEQFF
TGTGCCAGCAGCGTAGGTCAGGGTCCCAATGAGCAGTTCTTC
>TRBV9|TRBJ1-1|NA|NA
CASSAPQGLNTEAFF
TGTGCCAGCAGCGCGCCACAGGGACTGAACACTGAAGCTTTCTTT